The 13 T cell receptor beta chains below all came from one sample that was sequenced in a study of T-cell memory formation after mild COVID-19. TCRdb re-called the 5' RACE reads through MiXCR, storing one row per CDR3 protein. Found here are more than 400,000 distinct CDR3 sequences, 18% of them singletons; the top ten hold about 12%. The sample was PBMCs or a T cell subset sorted from them (not recorded which). These receptors originate from an adult woman who had mild COVID-19 (a few samples of this study predate the infection). Cell type and time point are not known.

There are a few counts of this clonotype. The chain joins TRBV7-9 to TRBJ2-7; D ambiguous. There are 12 residues in the CDR3. V shed 4 bases and J shed 6 bases, with 10 bases lying between them. Per germline, CDR1 SEHNR and CDR2 FQNEAQ (reference sequence). The CDR3 reads CASSSASCEQYF. The DNA for the CDR3 is TGTGCCAGCAGCTCCGCCTCTTGCGAGCAGTACTTC.

V is TRBV12-3 or TRBV12-4 and J is TRBJ1-5, with D unresolved. The V gene lost 6 bases and the J gene lost 0 bases, with 6 bases spanning the gap. The CDR3 runs to 13 residues. The CDR3 region is CASREASNQPQHF. The CDR3 nucleotides read TGTGCCAGCAGAGAAGCTAGCAATCAGCCCCAGCATTTT.

The chain is built from TRBV27 and TRBJ2-7; 8 nucleotides align to TRBD1. This CDR3 region has 14 residues. Per the germline V gene, CDR1 is MNHEY and CDR2 is SMNVEV (reference sequence). V lost 6 bases to trimming and J lost 4 bases; unmatched junction nucleotides: 8. The CDR3 coding sequence is TGTGCCAGCAGACTCGGGACAGGTGGTTACGAGCAGTACTTC. It translates to CASRLGTGGYEQYF.

This chain joins TRBV10-2 and TRBJ2-1; TRBD1 matches 8 bases. Germline assignment: CDR1 WSHSY and CDR2 SAAADI. The CDR3 has 15 residues. The V and J ends lost 6 bases and 3 bases, in that order; junction bases with no gene match: 7. The chain's CDR3 is CASRMTGTGYNEQFF. In DNA form, the CDR3 reads TGCGCCAGCAGAATGACCGGGACAGGCTACAATGAGCAGTTCTTC.

This CDR3 reads CASSTVPSNEQFF. The CDR3 DNA reads as TGTGCCAGCAGCACAGTGCCTAGTAATGAGCAGTTCTTC. V is TRBV11-2 and J is TRBJ2-1; D gene unclear. This CDR3 is built from 13 residues. Germline loops: CDR1 SGHAT, CDR2 FQNNGV. Trimming stripped 5 bases from V and 7 bases from J, with 12 bases between.

The sample holds a few counts of this clonotype. This chain links TRBV6-5 with TRBJ1-2, with D unresolved. The germline V gene encodes CDR1 MNHEY and CDR2 SVGAGI. CDR3 length: 13 amino acids. V gave up 6 bases and J gave up 13 bases, with 21 bases separating them. This chain's CDR3 is CASSTLGRGKSTF. For the CDR3, the DNA is TGTGCCAGCAGCACATTAGGAAGAGGAAAGAGCACCTTC.

The CDR3 bases are TGCAGTGCTAGAGCCGGGACAGGGTGGGACTACGAGCAGTACTTC. As protein: CSARAGTGWDYEQYF. The rearrangement uses TRBV20-1 and TRBJ2-7; 9 bases align to TRBD1. The CDR3 spans 15 residues. J lost 3 bases, V lost 1 base, and 7 bases had no gene match. The germline V gene has CDR1 DFQATT and CDR2 SNEGSKA (reference sequence).

In its sample, this clonotype was seen a few times. The chain combines TRBV5-1 with TRBJ2-1; 12 nucleotides agree with TRBD2. This CDR3 region has 20 residues. Germline lookup yields CDR1 SGHRS and CDR2 YFSETQ. J gave up 3 bases and V 0 bases, and 13 bases lay outside the gene matches. The DNA of the CDR3 is TGCGCCAGCAGCTTGGCGCGAGGTCTAGCGGGAGGGCCGGGCTACAATGAGCAGTTCTTC. This translates into CASSLARGLAGGPGYNEQFF.

This sequence joins TRBV5-1 and TRBJ2-7; tentative D call: TRBD2 (6 bases). CDR1 and CDR2 (germline): SGHRS, YFSETQ. The CDR3 has 15 residues. V was cut by 0 bases and J by 2 bases, with 12 bases left in between. CDR3 region: CASSLAGGPPYEQYF. The DNA of the CDR3 is TGCGCCAGCAGCTTGGCAGGAGGGCCCCCCTACGAGCAGTACTTC.

As for this clonotype: Just one base apart from a much larger clone, this may be a read error. The gene calls are TRBV12-3 or TRBV12-4 and TRBJ2-3; D unresolved. The CDR3 totals 12 residues. CDR3 DNA: TGTGACAGCAGTTTCCCCCAACTTACGCAGTATTTT. The encoded protein is CDSSFPQLTQYF.

This clonotype was detected a few times. The gene calls are TRBV6-2 or TRBV6-3 and TRBJ2-2; maybe TRBD2 (6 bases). With 4 bases removed from V and 5 bases from J, the gap between germline ends came to 17 bases. Germline lookup yields CDR1 MNHEY and CDR2 SVGEGT. The CDR3 is 16 amino acids. The CDR3 spells CASSFTGLLGTGELFF. In nucleotides, the CDR3 is TGTGCCAGCAGTTTCACGGGACTCCTCGGTACCGGGGAGCTGTTTTTT.

This chain joins TRBV12-3 or TRBV12-4 and TRBJ1-5; maybe TRBD1 (5 bases). V was cut by 5 bases and J by 8 bases, with 13 bases left in between. This CDR3 region has 13 residues. CDR3 in amino acids: CASSPRVQEPQHF. The CDR3 DNA reads as TGTGCCAGCAGTCCCAGGGTGCAAGAGCCCCAGCATTTT.

This clonotype was seen a few times. This rearrangement joins TRBV7-9 to TRBJ2-5; no definite D call. Trimming cost V 1 base and J 7 bases, with 16 bases left between them. Germline CDR1 and CDR2: SEHNR and FQNEAQ (reference sequence). This CDR3 region has 15 residues. CDR3 bases: TGTGCCAGCAGCTTAGTTTTGGCCCCGGCGGTGACCCAGTACTTC. Protein product: CASSLVLAPAVTQYF.